This T cell receptor beta chain was sequenced for a study of blood T cell repertoires in COVID-19. Study as a whole: The cDNA or gDNA used as material had been derived from T cells, B-cell-depleted T cells, or PBMCs.

It was during active infection that Seattle patients were enrolled and then longitudinally followed. Produced via immunoSEQ multiplex PCR; TCRdb's table is partial and in-frame only. The sample yields 70,000 or so clones, around 88% seen once. The germline CDR1 and CDR2 sequences are SGHKS and YYEKEE (reference sequence). The CDR3 has 14 residues. The V and J ends lost 1 base and 3 bases respectively, with 10 bases between them. Sequencing used peripheral blood. The sequence came from a man between 35 and 55 years old with COVID-19, enrolled during active disease. The rearrangement joins TRBV5-5 to TRBJ1-2, with D possibly being TRBD1 (5 bases). The CDR3 coding sequence is TGTGCCAGCAGCTTGAATCAGGGCTACTATGGCTACACCTTC. Protein product: CASSLNQGYYGYTF.